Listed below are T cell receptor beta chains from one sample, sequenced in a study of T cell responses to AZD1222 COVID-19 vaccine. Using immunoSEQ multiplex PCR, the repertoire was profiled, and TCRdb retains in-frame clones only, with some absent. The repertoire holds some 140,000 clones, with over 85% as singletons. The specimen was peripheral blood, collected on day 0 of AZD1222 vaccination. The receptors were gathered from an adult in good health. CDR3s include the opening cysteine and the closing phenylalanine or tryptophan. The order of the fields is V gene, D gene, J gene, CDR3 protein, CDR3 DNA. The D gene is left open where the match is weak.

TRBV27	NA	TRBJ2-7	CASSQKGYEQYF	TGTGCCAGCAGTCAAAAGGGTTACGAGCAGTACTTC
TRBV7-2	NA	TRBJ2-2	CASSSRVTGELFF	TGTGCCAGCAGCTCCAGGGTCACCGGGGAGCTGTTTTTT
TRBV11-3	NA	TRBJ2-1	CASSLGGASDEQFF	TGTGCCAGCAGCTTAGGAGGAGCTAGCGATGAGCAGTTCTTC
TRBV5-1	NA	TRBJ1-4	CASSLSPGSNEKLFF	TGCGCCAGCAGCTTGTCACCAGGCTCTAATGAAAAACTGTTTTTT
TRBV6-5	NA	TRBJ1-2	CASTLAADLYGYTF	TGTGCCAGCACCCTCGCCGCGGACCTCTATGGCTACACCTTC
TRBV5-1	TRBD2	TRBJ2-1	CASSQRTSGPYNEQFF	TGCGCCAGCAGCCAACGGACTAGCGGGCCCTACAATGAGCAGTTCTTC
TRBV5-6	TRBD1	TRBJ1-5	CASSPGTGNNQPQHF	TGTGCCAGCAGCCCCGGGACAGGGAACAATCAGCCCCAGCATTTT
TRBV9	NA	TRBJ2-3	CASSSYGSTDTQYF	TGTGCCAGCAGCAGTTACGGGAGCACAGATACGCAGTATTTT
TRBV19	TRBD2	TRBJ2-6	CASGGYSGRVSGANVLTF	TGTGCCAGTGGGGGGTATAGCGGGAGGGTCTCTGGGGCCAACGTCCTGACTTTC
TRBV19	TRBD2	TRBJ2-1	CASSIGTSGRLRDEQFF	TGTGCCAGTAGTATAGGCACTAGCGGGAGGTTGCGCGATGAGCAGTTCTTC